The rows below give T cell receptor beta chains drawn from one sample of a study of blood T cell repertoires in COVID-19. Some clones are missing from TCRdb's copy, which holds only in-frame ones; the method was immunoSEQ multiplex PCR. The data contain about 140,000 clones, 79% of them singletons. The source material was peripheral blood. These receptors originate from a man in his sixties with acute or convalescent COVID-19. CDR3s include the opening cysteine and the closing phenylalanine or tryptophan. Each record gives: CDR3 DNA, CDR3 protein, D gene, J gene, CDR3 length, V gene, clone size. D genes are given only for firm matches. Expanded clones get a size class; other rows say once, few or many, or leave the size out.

DNA: TGTGCCAGCAGTGAACAGGGGCTCAACGAGCAGTACTTC; CDR3: CASSEQGLNEQYF; D: NA; J: TRBJ2-7; length: 13; V: TRBV2; size: NA
DNA: TGTGCCAGCAGTTCCTCAGAGACCCAGTACTTC; CDR3: CASSSSETQYF; D: NA; J: TRBJ2-5; length: 11; V: TRBV27; size: few
DNA: TGTGCCAGCAGTTGGGTTGGAGATCAGCCCCAGCATTTT; CDR3: CASSWVGDQPQHF; D: NA; J: TRBJ1-5; length: 13; V: TRBV12-3/TRBV12-4; size: NA
DNA: TGTGCCAGCAGCTCGGGACAGCTAAACTGGAACGGAACTAACTATGGCTACACCTTC; CDR3: CASSSGQLNWNGTNYGYTF; D: TRBD1; J: TRBJ1-2; length: 19; V: TRBV7-9; size: NA
DNA: TGTGCCAGCAGCTTAATTAGACAGGTGAACACTGAAGCTTTCTTT; CDR3: CASSLIRQVNTEAFF; D: NA; J: TRBJ1-1; length: 15; V: TRBV11-2; size: once
DNA: TGTGCCAGCAGCCCGGGTACCAATACGTTCAATGAGCAGTTCTTC; CDR3: CASSPGTNTFNEQFF; D: NA; J: TRBJ2-1; length: 15; V: TRBV11-2; size: NA
DNA: TGTGCCAGTTCAGTTCGGGGACAGGGGAACTATGGCTACACCTTC; CDR3: CASSVRGQGNYGYTF; D: TRBD1; J: TRBJ1-2; length: 15; V: TRBV19; size: NA
DNA: TGTGCCAGTAGTATAGGTGGAGCGGAAGATACGCAGTATTTT; CDR3: CASSIGGAEDTQYF; D: NA; J: TRBJ2-3; length: 14; V: TRBV19; size: NA
DNA: TGTGCCAGCAGGCCTCTAGCGGGACCACATCATACGCAGTATTTT; CDR3: CASRPLAGPHHTQYF; D: TRBD2; J: TRBJ2-3; length: 15; V: TRBV6-2/TRBV6-3; size: NA
DNA: TGTGCCTGGAGCGGAGGGCTCCAAGAGACCCAGTACTTC; CDR3: CAWSGGLQETQYF; D: NA; J: TRBJ2-5; length: 13; V: TRBV30; size: NA
DNA: TGTGCCAGCAGACTAGCGGGGTACAATGAGCAGTTCTTC; CDR3: CASRLAGYNEQFF; D: TRBD2; J: TRBJ2-1; length: 13; V: TRBV12-3/TRBV12-4; size: few
DNA: TGTGCCTGGAGTGTATCAGGGGGAGGTTACACCATATATTTT; CDR3: CAWSVSGGGYTIYF; D: TRBD1; J: TRBJ1-3; length: 14; V: TRBV30; size: NA
DNA: TGCAGCGTTGGGGGGACACCGAACACTGAAGCTTTCTTT; CDR3: CSVGGTPNTEAFF; D: NA; J: TRBJ1-1; length: 13; V: TRBV29-1; size: once
DNA: TGTGCCAGCAATCGACAGGGGGCGGCCGGGGAGCTGTTTTTT; CDR3: CASNRQGAAGELFF; D: TRBD1; J: TRBJ2-2; length: 14; V: TRBV6-5; size: NA
DNA: TGTGCCAGCTCACCACGGGACAGGGTTGCGAACTACGAGCAGTACTTC; CDR3: CASSPRDRVANYEQYF; D: TRBD1; J: TRBJ2-7; length: 16; V: TRBV18; size: NA
DNA: TGTGCCAGCAAGAGGGACGGGGGGAATGAAAAACTGTTTTTT; CDR3: CASKRDGGNEKLFF; D: NA; J: TRBJ1-4; length: 14; V: TRBV6-5; size: NA
DNA: TGTGCCAGCAGCTTAGTGGGGCCCAATGGCTACACCTTC; CDR3: CASSLVGPNGYTF; D: NA; J: TRBJ1-2; length: 13; V: TRBV7-2; size: NA
DNA: TGTGCCAGCAGCGTAGCTTCGGGACTAGATCTCTACGAGCAGTACTTC; CDR3: CASSVASGLDLYEQYF; D: TRBD2; J: TRBJ2-7; length: 16; V: TRBV9; size: few
DNA: TGTGCCATCAACCGAGGCTCCGACCAGCAGTTCTTC; CDR3: CAINRGSDQQFF; D: NA; J: TRBJ2-1; length: 12; V: TRBV10-3; size: NA
DNA: TGTGCCAGCAGTGACGCGGGGGGTAACTATGGCTACACCTTC; CDR3: CASSDAGGNYGYTF; D: NA; J: TRBJ1-2; length: 14; V: TRBV2; size: NA
DNA: TGTGCCAGCAGTTTTGGGAGCTCTGGAAACACCATATATTTT; CDR3: CASSFGSSGNTIYF; D: NA; J: TRBJ1-3; length: 14; V: TRBV27; size: NA
DNA: TGTGCCAGCAGCTTTACCCGGGACAGGGCATTCTACGAGCAGTACTTC; CDR3: CASSFTRDRAFYEQYF; D: TRBD1; J: TRBJ2-7; length: 16; V: TRBV7-3; size: once
DNA: TGTGCCAGCGGAGATTACGGCTATGGCTACACCTTC; CDR3: CASGDYGYGYTF; D: NA; J: TRBJ1-2; length: 12; V: TRBV11-2; size: NA
DNA: TGTGCCTGGAGTCCCGGCAGGGCGATCTATGGCTACACCTTC; CDR3: CAWSPGRAIYGYTF; D: NA; J: TRBJ1-2; length: 14; V: TRBV30; size: NA
DNA: TGTGCCAGCAGAAAACGGGGACAGGACTACGAGCAGTACTTC; CDR3: CASRKRGQDYEQYF; D: TRBD1; J: TRBJ2-7; length: 14; V: TRBV7-8; size: NA
DNA: TGTGCCAGCAGCTTAGGAGTCCTAGCGGATACGAACACCGGGGAGCTGTTTTTT; CDR3: CASSLGVLADTNTGELFF; D: TRBD2; J: TRBJ2-2; length: 18; V: TRBV7-9; size: few
DNA: TGTGCCAGTAGGAGAACAGGGAATAATCAGCCCCAGCATTTT; CDR3: CASRRTGNNQPQHF; D: NA; J: TRBJ1-5; length: 14; V: TRBV19; size: NA
DNA: TGTGCCAGCAGCTGGCGACAGGGGGAAGATACGCAGTATTTT; CDR3: CASSWRQGEDTQYF; D: TRBD1; J: TRBJ2-3; length: 14; V: TRBV7-2; size: once
DNA: TGTGCCAGCAGCCAACCTGGGCGGGGAAACATTCAGTACTTC; CDR3: CASSQPGRGNIQYF; D: NA; J: TRBJ2-4; length: 14; V: TRBV7-9; size: NA
DNA: TGTGCCAGCAGTTTAGGAGGGGCCGGGGCCAACGTCCTGACTTTC; CDR3: CASSLGGAGANVLTF; D: NA; J: TRBJ2-6; length: 15; V: TRBV28; size: NA
DNA: TGTGCCAGCATTTGGGAGATGAACACCGGGGAGCTGTTTTTT; CDR3: CASIWEMNTGELFF; D: NA; J: TRBJ2-2; length: 14; V: TRBV2; size: NA
DNA: TGTGCCACCGCGGAGGGGTTGAGCACTGAAGCTTTCTTT; CDR3: CATAEGLSTEAFF; D: NA; J: TRBJ1-1; length: 13; V: TRBV15; size: NA
DNA: TGTGCCAGCAGCCCATCCGTCCAGGGGAATCAGCCCCAGCATTTT; CDR3: CASSPSVQGNQPQHF; D: NA; J: TRBJ1-5; length: 15; V: TRBV5-5; size: few
DNA: TGCGCCAGCAGCTTGGACAGGGGGTATGACGAGCAGTACTTC; CDR3: CASSLDRGYDEQYF; D: TRBD1; J: TRBJ2-7; length: 14; V: TRBV5-1; size: NA
DNA: TGTGCCAGCAGCTTGGCGGGCGGGGAGCTGTTTTTT; CDR3: CASSLAGGELFF; D: NA; J: TRBJ2-2; length: 12; V: TRBV5-6; size: NA
DNA: TGTGCCAGCAGTCCGGTCGGGGGAGTCGGAAACATTCAGTACTTC; CDR3: CASSPVGGVGNIQYF; D: NA; J: TRBJ2-4; length: 15; V: TRBV27; size: NA
DNA: TGTGCCAGCAGCTTAGGGGAGAGGGGGACTGAAGCTTTCTTT; CDR3: CASSLGERGTEAFF; D: NA; J: TRBJ1-1; length: 14; V: TRBV7-9; size: few
DNA: TGTGCCAGCAGCCCCCCAGGATCCAATGAGCAGTTCTTC; CDR3: CASSPPGSNEQFF; D: NA; J: TRBJ2-1; length: 13; V: TRBV7-3; size: NA
DNA: TGCGCCAGCAGCTGGACAGGGCGGAACACCGGGGAGCTGTTTTTT; CDR3: CASSWTGRNTGELFF; D: TRBD1; J: TRBJ2-2; length: 15; V: TRBV5-1; size: few
DNA: TGTGCCAGCAGCTTGAGTGGCAATCAGCCCCAGCATTTT; CDR3: CASSLSGNQPQHF; D: NA; J: TRBJ1-5; length: 13; V: TRBV7-3; size: NA
DNA: TGTGCCTGGAGTGACGCAGGGTTTGTGTCTGGAAACACCATATATTTT; CDR3: CAWSDAGFVSGNTIYF; D: NA; J: TRBJ1-3; length: 16; V: TRBV30; size: NA
DNA: TGCGCCAGCAGCCAAGGGCATTCCGGGACAGGGGGGTACGAGCAGTACTTC; CDR3: CASSQGHSGTGGYEQYF; D: TRBD1; J: TRBJ2-7; length: 17; V: TRBV4-3; size: NA
DNA: TGTGCCAGCACCCCGGGACAGACAAACACCGGGGAGCTGTTTTTT; CDR3: CASTPGQTNTGELFF; D: TRBD1; J: TRBJ2-2; length: 15; V: TRBV7-2; size: NA
DNA: TGTGCCAGCAGCTTAATGGGACTAGCGGCCGGGGAGCAGTACTTC; CDR3: CASSLMGLAAGEQYF; D: TRBD2; J: TRBJ2-7; length: 15; V: TRBV7-2; size: NA
DNA: TGTGCCAGCAGTCCCGGGAACGGCGCTCAGCCCCAGCATTTT; CDR3: CASSPGNGAQPQHF; D: NA; J: TRBJ1-5; length: 14; V: TRBV28; size: NA
DNA: TGTGCCAGTAGTATTACGGCTAGCGGGAGGGGAGAGACCCAGTACTTC; CDR3: CASSITASGRGETQYF; D: TRBD2; J: TRBJ2-5; length: 16; V: TRBV19; size: few
DNA: TGTGCCAGCAGCCCGGGACAGACCCGGGTAACTGAAGCTTTCTTT; CDR3: CASSPGQTRVTEAFF; D: TRBD1; J: TRBJ1-1; length: 15; V: TRBV7-2; size: NA
DNA: TGTGCCAGCAGCTCCTTTACTCTAGACACCTTGGGGGGCGAGCAGTACTTC; CDR3: CASSSFTLDTLGGEQYF; D: NA; J: TRBJ2-7; length: 17; V: TRBV5-5; size: NA
DNA: TGTGCCAGCAGACCTAGCGGGAGCTCCTACGAGCAGTACTTC; CDR3: CASRPSGSSYEQYF; D: TRBD2; J: TRBJ2-7; length: 14; V: TRBV28; size: NA
DNA: TGTGCCAGTTCCGGGACAGGGGTAATTGAGCAGTACTTC; CDR3: CASSGTGVIEQYF; D: TRBD1; J: TRBJ2-7; length: 13; V: TRBV28; size: NA
DNA: TGTGCCAGCAGCACCGGGACTCACACCGGGGAGCTGTTTTTT; CDR3: CASSTGTHTGELFF; D: NA; J: TRBJ2-2; length: 14; V: TRBV9; size: once